Below are 32 T cell receptor beta chains sequenced from a single sample in a study of beta chain features in type 1 diabetes. Reverse transcribing all isolated RNA meant expressed TCRB transcripts were sequenced. TCRdb's table, derived via immunoSEQ multiplex PCR, lists solely in-frame clones and lacks some. Of under 500,000 clones in the sample, 25% to 35% were seen once. Sequencing was done on a sample of naive CD4+ T cells from blood. The receptor source for this set is a man between 18 and 29 years old in good health.

The chain links TRBV9 to TRBJ1-5; D unclear. The CDR3 spans 15 residues. The germline V and J ends were trimmed by 0 bases and 5 bases, with 12 bases remaining between them. Germline assignment: CDR1 SGDLS and CDR2 YYNGEE. CDR3 DNA: TGTGCCAGCAGCGTAGGCGGACGGCGGGATCAGCCCCAGCATTTT. Protein sequence: CASSVGGRRDQPQHF.

CDR3 sequence (DNA): TGTGCCAGCAGGAAACAGGGGACCTATGGCTACACCTTC. Its translation: CASRKQGTYGYTF. The chain carries TRBV2 and TRBJ1-2; 7 bases are shared with TRBD1. V lost 6 bases, J lost 4 bases, and 5 bases stayed unmatched. CDR1 is SNHLY, CDR2 FYNNEI, per germline. This CDR3 region has 13 residues.

The V gene is TRBV7-9, the J gene TRBJ2-7; D is perhaps TRBD1 (5 bases). V shed 5 bases and J shed 5 bases, with 16 bases lying between them. The CDR3 runs to 14 residues. Per the germline V gene, CDR1 is SEHNR and CDR2 is FQNEAQ (reference sequence). CDR3 sequence reads: CASSPLQGSNEQYF. The CDR3 DNA reads as TGTGCCAGCAGCCCCCTGCAGGGAAGCAACGAGCAGTACTTC.

V gene TRBV7-9 combines with J gene TRBJ1-5; D gene unclear. The ends were cut back, 1 base at V and 9 bases at J, with 16 bases in the middle. Per germline, CDR1 SEHNR and CDR2 FQNEAQ (reference sequence). The CDR3 is 15 amino acids. The CDR3 nucleotides are TGTGCCAGCAGCTTAGGTCCCTTGGGGAATACGCCCCAGCATTTT. Its translation is CASSLGPLGNTPQHF.

This clone was observed a few times. This rearrangement joins TRBV5-1 to TRBJ2-7; no reliable D call. CDR1 SGHRS and CDR2 YFSETQ come from the germline V gene. The CDR3 extends over 15 amino acids. V lost 0 bases and J 3 bases, leaving 13 bases between the germline ends. CDR3 in amino acids: CASSLGGVTGYEQYF. DNA for the CDR3: TGCGCCAGCAGCTTGGGAGGCGTTACGGGCTACGAGCAGTACTTC.

This sequence joins TRBV30 and TRBJ1-2; 10 bases are shared with TRBD1. Trimming took 4 bases from V and 14 from J; bases not matched to a gene: 13. This CDR3 is 13 amino acids long. CDR1 is GTSNPN and CDR2 is SVGIG in the germline V gene (reference sequence). Here the CDR3 DNA reads TGTGCCTGGACTCCCGGGACAGGGGCCCCCTGTACCTTC. Translated: CAWTPGTGAPCTF.

This clone was observed a few times. The rearrangement uses TRBV30 and TRBJ1-2; D ambiguous. Trimming took off 4 bases at V and 4 bases at J, with 16 bases between the two ends. This CDR3 has 14 residues. Germline loops: CDR1 GTSNPN, CDR2 SVGIG (reference sequence). The CDR3 loop reads CAWTTPSGIYGYTF. CDR3 DNA: TGTGCCTGGACAACCCCTTCAGGCATCTATGGCTACACCTTC.

The table lists this clone with a few counts. The rearrangement links TRBV9 to TRBJ2-1; D is undetermined. The CDR3 is made up of 14 amino acids. The V end was cut by 0 bases, the J end by 12 bases, with 16 bases between. Per the germline V gene, CDR1 is SGDLS and CDR2 is YYNGEE. The CDR3 nucleotides read TGTGCCAGCAGCGTAGACCCCGACGCCTTTTGGCAGTTCTTC. Its protein is CASSVDPDAFWQFF.

The J gene is TRBJ2-3, the V gene TRBV4-2, with 8 bases matching TRBD2. This CDR3 region has 16 residues. Unmatched junction bases numbered 4, after V lost 1 base and J lost 1 base. The germline gives CDR1 LGHNA, CDR2 YNFKEQ. The chain's CDR3 is CASSQATAGGTDTQYF. The CDR3 DNA reads as TGTGCCAGCAGCCAAGCAACAGCGGGAGGCACAGATACGCAGTATTTT.

In DNA, the CDR3 is TGTGCCTGGAGTGTAGACCAGCAGAATCAGCCCCAGCATTTT. Amino acid sequence: CAWSVDQQNQPQHF. The genes are TRBV30 and TRBJ1-5, with D unclear. V was trimmed by 0 bases and J by 4 bases, leaving 10 bases between them. The CDR3 covers 14 residues. CDR1 is GTSNPN, CDR2 SVGIG, per germline (reference sequence).

This clone was seen a single time. The chain links TRBV30 to TRBJ1-3; D might be TRBD1 (6 bases). V lost 2 bases and J 1 base, leaving 15 bases between the germline ends. The CDR3 is 16 amino acids. Germline V lookup: CDR1 GTSNPN, CDR2 SVGIG (reference sequence). The CDR3 sequence is CAWSLGRGRSGNTIYF. The DNA of the CDR3 is TGTGCCTGGAGTCTCGGCAGGGGTAGATCTGGAAACACCATATATTTT.

This chain uses TRBV7-3 with TRBJ2-5; TRBD1 aligns across 10 bases. The CDR3 consists of 15 residues. The junction had 6 bases not matched to a gene; V was cut back by 5 bases and J by 3 bases. Germline CDR1 and CDR2: SGHTA and FQGTGA. The CDR3: CASSQHGTGEETQYF. The CDR3 bases are TGTGCCAGCAGCCAACACGGGACAGGGGAAGAGACCCAGTACTTC.

The V and J genes are TRBV18 and TRBJ1-1; the match to TRBD1 covers 9 bases. The CDR3 totals 15 residues. CDR1 and CDR2 from the germline V gene are KGHSH and LQKENI. V gave up 6 bases and J gave up 1 base; unmatched junction bases: 6. The CDR3 DNA reads TGTGCCAGCTCTGCCTCGGGACAGGGGAACACTGAAGCTTTCTTT. Residues: CASSASGQGNTEAFF.

This rearrangement joins TRBV7-2 to TRBJ2-3; 7 nucleotides align to TRBD1. V shed 1 base and J 4 bases; nucleotides not matched to a gene: 8. CDR3 size: 16 residues. The germline V gene encodes CDR1 SGHTA and CDR2 FQGNSA. The chain's CDR3 is CASSLVAGGLADTQYF. CDR3 nucleotide sequence: TGTGCCAGCAGCTTAGTGGCAGGGGGTTTAGCAGATACGCAGTATTTT.

This clone has just a few counts. The rearrangement links TRBV7-9 to TRBJ2-1; possibly TRBD1 for D (6 bases). The CDR3 is made up of 13 amino acids. From germline, CDR1 is SEHNR and CDR2 FQNEAQ (reference sequence). V was pared by 1 base and J by 10 bases, with 11 bases between. The CDR3 reads CASSLVPGTEQFF. The CDR3, as DNA: TGTGCCAGCAGCTTAGTACCCGGGACAGAGCAGTTCTTC.

CDR3 region: CSVAYTEAFF. The CDR3 region has the DNA TGCAGCGTTGCGTACACTGAAGCTTTCTTT. The chain is built from TRBV29-1 and TRBJ1-1, with D unresolved. The CDR3 contains 10 residues. V shed 4 bases and J shed 3 bases, with 3 bases lying between them. From germline, CDR1 is SQVTM and CDR2 ANQGSEA. The full variable domain, with the rest looked up from reference TRBV29-1 and TRBJ1-1, is SAVISQKPSRDICQRGTSLTIQCQVDSQVTMMFWYRQQPGQSLTLIATANQGSEATYESGFVIDKFPISRPNLTFSTLTVSNMSPEDSSIYLCSVAYTEAFFGQGTRLTVV.

V is TRBV7-2 and J is TRBJ2-7; weak D call: TRBD2 (6 bases). Germline V gene sequence: CDR1 SGHTA, CDR2 FQGNSA. This CDR3 comprises 15 residues. With 3 bases removed from V and 6 bases from J, the gap between germline ends came to 18 bases. The CDR3: CASSFRSRGYGEQYF. The CDR3 nucleotides read TGTGCCAGCAGCTTTCGATCCCGGGGGTACGGCGAGCAGTACTTC.

This chain uses TRBV15 with TRBJ2-1; 13 bases are shared with TRBD2. The V segment lost 0 bases and the J segment 8 bases; nucleotides outside the gene matches: 10. Germline V CDR1 and CDR2: LNHNV, YYDKDF (reference sequence). There are 18 residues in the CDR3. The CDR3 reads CATSRDAAPGLAGHEQFF. The CDR3 DNA is TGTGCCACCAGCAGAGATGCCGCTCCGGGACTAGCGGGGCATGAGCAGTTCTTC.

This rearrangement joins TRBV19 to TRBJ2-7, with a tentative D call TRBD1 (9 bases). V was pared by 9 bases and J by 2 bases, with 20 bases between. CDR3 length equals 15 residues. CDR1 and CDR2 (germline): LNHDA, SQIVND (reference sequence). The CDR3 spells CASRRGRTGAYEQYF. The CDR3, as DNA: TGTGCCAGCCGCCGCGGGAGGACAGGGGCCTACGAGCAGTACTTC. Full variable domain (rest looked up from reference TRBV19 and TRBJ2-7): DGGITQSPKYLFRKEGQNVTLSCEQNLNHDAMYWYRQDPGQGLRLIYYSQIVNDFQKGDIAEGYSVSREKKESFPLTVTSAQKNPTAFYLCASRRGRTGAYEQYFGPGTRLTVT.

The chain links TRBV7-2 to TRBJ2-1, with 8 bases aligning to TRBD1. This CDR3 has 13 residues. The V gene end was trimmed by 2 bases and the J gene end by 9 bases; junction bases not matched to a gene: 3. Germline-derived CDR1 and CDR2 are SGHTA and FQGNSA. This chain's CDR3 is CASSLMQGAEQFF. CDR3 DNA: TGTGCCAGCAGCTTAATGCAGGGGGCTGAGCAGTTCTTC.

The rearrangement joins TRBV7-3 to TRBJ2-1; weak D call: TRBD1 (6 bases). This CDR3 has 17 amino acids. Germline V gives CDR1 SGHTA, CDR2 FQGTGA. Between the trimmed V and J ends, which lost 0 bases and 8 bases, there was a span of 20 bases. CDR3 protein: CASSLTPPGDLNYEQFF. CDR3 DNA sequence: TGTGCCAGCAGCTTAACCCCCCCAGGGGACCTAAACTATGAGCAGTTCTTC. Combining the CDR3 with reference TRBV7-3 and TRBJ2-1 gives the whole variable domain GAGVSQTPSNKVTEKGKYVELRCDPISGHTALYWYRQSLGQGPEFLIYFQGTGAADDSGLPNDRFFAVRPEGSVSTLKIQRTERGDSAVYLCASSLTPPGDLNYEQFFGPGTRLTVL.

This clone was observed a few times. The chain combines TRBV7-2 with TRBJ2-3, with D perhaps matching TRBD1 (5 bases). Germline CDR1 and CDR2: SGHTA and FQGNSA. CDR3 length: 13 amino acids. V was trimmed by 7 bases and J by 2 bases, leaving 10 bases between them. The CDR3 DNA follows: TGTGCCAGCACCGTGACAGTCACAGATACGCAGTATTTT. Amino acid sequence: CASTVTVTDTQYF.

The chain employs TRBV7-8 and TRBJ2-1; D is uncertain. The V gene's germline CDR1 is SGHVS and CDR2 FQNEAQ. V gave up 5 bases and J gave up 3 bases, with 17 bases separating them. The CDR3 runs 16 residues. The CDR3 region is CASSLPLAESYNEQFF. The CDR3 DNA follows: TGTGCCAGCAGCCTACCCTTGGCGGAAAGCTACAATGAGCAGTTCTTC. Full variable domain (missing parts from reference TRBV7-8 and TRBJ2-1): GAGVSQSPRYKVAKRGQDVALRCDPISGHVSLFWYQQALGQGPEFLTYFQNEAQLDKSGLPSDRFFAERPEGSVSTLKIQRTQQEDSAVYLCASSLPLAESYNEQFFGPGTRLTVL.

V gene TRBV14 combines with J gene TRBJ1-4, with 7 bases that match TRBD1. V trimming: 4 bases; J trimming: 8 bases; junction bases outside the gene matches: 7. Germline V gene lookup returns CDR1 SGHDN and CDR2 FVKESK. This CDR3 has 14 residues. CDR3 DNA sequence: TGTGCCAGCAGCCCCCGACAGGGAGGGGAAAAACTGTTTTTT. Protein sequence: CASSPRQGGEKLFF.

V usage is TRBV29-1 and J usage is TRBJ2-1; 8 bases align to TRBD2. The germline CDR1 and CDR2 sequences are SQVTM and ANQGSEA. With 7 bases clipped from V and 0 bases from J, the junction kept 8 bases outside the gene matches. CDR3 size: 15 residues. In DNA, the CDR3 is TGCAGCGCCAATAGCGGGATGAGCTCCTACAATGAGCAGTTCTTC. Protein: CSANSGMSSYNEQFF.

The sample holds a few counts of this clone. The rearrangement links TRBV29-1 to TRBJ2-7; D gene unclear. The CDR3 covers 11 residues. The V gene lost 5 bases and the J gene lost 7 bases, with 12 bases spanning the gap. The germline V gene encodes CDR1 SQVTM and CDR2 ANQGSEA. The CDR3 coding sequence is TGCAGCGTTAGAGGTCCCGGGGAGCAGTACTTC. Its translation: CSVRGPGEQYF.

This clone was seen a few times. Other DNA sequences from this sample encode an identical CDR3 as well. This rearrangement joins TRBV30 to TRBJ1-5; 7 positions match TRBD1. The germline V gene has CDR1 GTSNPN and CDR2 SVGIG (reference sequence). This CDR3 is 13 amino acids long. V shed 1 base, J shed 6 bases, and the junction held 3 bases outside the gene matches. Here the CDR3 reads CAWSGQGGQPQHF. The CDR3, as DNA: TGTGCCTGGAGTGGGCAGGGGGGTCAGCCCCAGCATTTT. Full variable domain (outside the CDR3, taken from reference TRBV30 and TRBJ1-5): SQTIHQWPATLVQPVGSPLSLECTVEGTSNPNLYWYRQAAGRGLQLLFYSVGIGQISSEVPQNLSASRPQDRQFILSSKKLLLSDSGFYLCAWSGQGGQPQHFGDGTRLSIL.

This clone was observed a handful of times. This chain links TRBV7-9 with TRBJ2-1; D ambiguous. The CDR3 extends over 14 amino acids. Germline V CDR1 and CDR2: SEHNR, FQNEAQ (reference sequence). Trimming pared 0 bases from V and 3 bases from J, leaving 6 bases between. This CDR3 reads CASSLALNYNEQFF. CDR3 nucleotide sequence: TGTGCCAGCAGCTTAGCGCTCAACTACAATGAGCAGTTCTTC.

CDR3 nucleotide sequence: TGTGCCTGGAGTCGACGGGTAGGTCGCGAGCAGTACTTC. Residues: CAWSRRVGREQYF. The rearrangement links TRBV30 to TRBJ2-7; D is uncertain. There are 13 residues in the CDR3. Germline V CDR1 and CDR2: GTSNPN, SVGIG (reference sequence). Trimming removed 2 bases from V and 6 bases from J, with 14 bases in between.

This clone was picked up a small number of times. This chain uses TRBV9 with TRBJ2-1, with 7 bases fitting TRBD2. The germline gives CDR1 SGDLS, CDR2 YYNGEE. With V trimmed by 3 bases and J by 1 base, 4 bases remained unmatched. This CDR3 comprises 15 residues. CDR3 sequence reads: CASSASGPSYNEQFF. The DNA for the CDR3 is TGTGCCAGCAGCGCTAGCGGACCATCCTACAATGAGCAGTTCTTC.

V usage is TRBV10-3 and J usage is TRBJ1-5; 7 nucleotides agree with TRBD1. This CDR3 comprises 17 residues. Trimming took 0 bases from V and 2 from J; bases not matched to a gene: 7. Germline V gives CDR1 ENHRY, CDR2 SYGVKD. This CDR3 reads CAISESGTARGNQPQHF. The CDR3 region has the DNA TGTGCCATCAGTGAGTCAGGGACAGCGAGAGGCAATCAGCCCCAGCATTTT.

The chain is built from TRBV28 and TRBJ2-4, with TRBD2 matching over 10 bases. The CDR3 loop spans 17 amino acids. The junction had 6 bases not matched to a gene; V was cut back by 3 bases and J by 1 base. Germline-derived CDR1 and CDR2 are MDHEN and SYDVKM. The CDR3 loop reads CASSFLAGEMAKNIQYF. DNA for the CDR3: TGTGCCAGCAGTTTCCTAGCGGGAGAAATGGCCAAAAACATTCAGTACTTC.